The 29 T cell receptor beta chains given below trace back to one sample, sequenced in a study of shared clonotypes between healthy human individuals (dated by TCRdb to 2020 to 2022). The method was the immunoSEQ multiplex PCR assay. TCRdb mirrors the immuneACCESS table, restricted to in-frame sequences. Some clones are absent from its copies; in checked studies, under half trace to an unresolved V gene, and the reason for the others is unknown. The sample includes about 490,000 clones, with more than 65% observed a single time. The ten largest clones add up to about an eighth of the sample. The material sequenced was PBMCs. Receptors were obtained from a woman in her 40s in good health. Some clones in this sample may be carry-over from other donors' samples.

On this clone: Being one base from a much bigger clone, this may be a read error. Other DNA sequences in the same sample also yield this CDR3. This rearrangement joins TRBV5-1 to TRBJ1-2; TRBD1 is a possible D gene (6 bases). This CDR3 is 14 amino acids long. Germline V CDR1 and CDR2: SGHRS, YFSETQ. V was clipped by 4 bases and J by 4 bases, with 14 bases between them. The CDR3 DNA is TGCGCCAGCAGCCCATCAGGGACAACCTATGGCTACACCTTC. Residues: CASSPSGTTYGYTF.

For this clone: This clone may be a read error of a much larger clone one base away. The chain recombines TRBV5-1 with TRBJ2-2, with a tentative D call TRBD1 (5 bases). Germline assignment: CDR1 SGHRS and CDR2 YFSETQ. CDR3 length: 13 amino acids. The CDR3 is CAGSLDITGELFF. The CDR3, as DNA: TGCGCCGGCAGCTTGGACATCACCGGGGAGCTGTTTTTT.

Notes on this clone: Since a much larger clone is just one base distant, this may be a read error. The CDR3 coding sequence is TGTGCCAGCAGTTTTCGGCGGGAGATTAATGAGCAGTTCTTC. This sequence encodes CASSFRREINEQFF. The chain combines TRBV27 with TRBJ2-1; 7 bases are shared with TRBD2. Germline V gives CDR1 MNHEY, CDR2 SMNVEV (reference sequence). This CDR3 is 14 amino acids long. J gave up 7 bases and V 3 bases, and 6 bases lay outside the gene matches.

In its sample, this clone was seen a few times. The chain has TRBV30 and TRBJ2-2; a possible D gene is TRBD2 (5 bases). The CDR3 covers 13 residues. With 5 bases removed from V and 8 bases from J, the gap between germline ends came to 15 bases. Looked up from germline, CDR1 is GTSNPN and CDR2 is SVGIG (reference sequence). The CDR3, as DNA: TGTGCCTGGGATCGACTGAGGGTGGGGGAGCTGTTTTTT. Its protein is CAWDRLRVGELFF.

This chain connects TRBV28 to TRBJ2-5; 7 bases are a match to TRBD2. The V gene end was trimmed by 4 bases and the J gene end by 5 bases; junction bases not matched to a gene: 13. The CDR3 is 16 residues long. Germline assignment: CDR1 MDHEN and CDR2 SYDVKM. Here the CDR3 reads CASSSQTAGLRETQYF. The CDR3 coding sequence is TGTGCCAGCAGTTCTCAAACAGCGGGACTTCGGGAGACCCAGTACTTC.

The table lists this clone with a few counts. The chain has TRBV6-1 and TRBJ2-7; TRBD1 agrees at 7 bases. CDR1 is MNHNS, CDR2 SASEGT, per germline. V shed 1 base, J shed 5 bases, and the junction held 5 bases outside the gene matches. This CDR3 has 14 amino acids. The CDR3 is CASSEGQGSNEQYF. The CDR3 region has the DNA TGTGCCAGCAGTGAAGGACAGGGCAGCAACGAGCAGTACTTC.

This clone has a handful of counts. The chain combines TRBV6-5 with TRBJ1-2; a possible D gene is TRBD1 (5 bases). The CDR3 consists of 13 residues. V shed 5 bases and J shed 4 bases, with 11 bases lying between them. Per the germline V gene, CDR1 is MNHEY and CDR2 is SVGAGI. The chain's CDR3 is CASSGGVLYGYTF. The CDR3 nucleotides are TGTGCCAGCAGTGGGGGGGTGCTCTATGGCTACACCTTC.

This clone was seen once. The chain couples TRBV30 to TRBJ1-5, with D possibly TRBD1 on 5 matching bases. The CDR3 extends over 13 amino acids. Germline V lookup: CDR1 GTSNPN, CDR2 SVGIG (reference sequence). V was pared by 3 bases and J by 3 bases, with 9 bases between. CDR3 sequence: CAWSDSHNQPQHF. The CDR3 bases are TGTGCCTGGAGCGACAGCCACAATCAGCCCCAGCATTTT.

This clone was found once. This chain links TRBV10-1 with TRBJ2-2; D is unresolved. V gave up 3 bases and J gave up 1 base, with 6 bases separating them. Germline CDR1 reads WNHNN; CDR2 reads SYGVQD (reference sequence). CDR3 length: 14 amino acids. CDR3 protein: CASSEGQNTGELFF. The CDR3 DNA reads TGCGCCAGCAGTGAAGGTCAGAACACCGGGGAGCTGTTTTTT.

About this clone: With a far larger clone one base away, a read error is the likely cause. This CDR3 is also generated by other DNA sequences in the sample. CDR3: CASSLTTPHEQYF. CDR3 DNA: TGTGCAAGCAGTTTAACTACCCCCCACGAGCAGTACTTC. The chain uses TRBV28 and TRBJ2-7, with unresolved D. The CDR3 runs 13 residues. Germline values: CDR1 MDHEN, CDR2 SYDVKM.

J is TRBJ2-7 and V is TRBV28; TRBD2 aligns across 12 bases. CDR3 length: 15 residues. The germline CDR1 and CDR2 sequences are MDHEN and SYDVKM. With V trimmed by 6 bases and J by 2 bases, 5 bases remained unmatched. DNA for the CDR3: TGTGCCAGCAGGTCCGGACTAGCGGGGCCCTACGAGCAGTACTTC. Its protein is CASRSGLAGPYEQYF.

The rearrangement joins TRBV30 to TRBJ2-7, with 11 bases that match TRBD2. From germline, CDR1 is GTSNPN and CDR2 SVGIG (reference sequence). With 6 bases clipped from V and 11 bases from J, the junction kept 6 bases outside the gene matches. The length of the CDR3 is 11 residues. The DNA for the CDR3 is TGTGCCTGCCAATCACTAGCGGGAGAGTACTTC. It specifies CACQSLAGEYF.

This clone has a count of ten or more. This sample also contains other DNA sequences that code for the same CDR3. This chain joins TRBV9 and TRBJ2-2; D is undetermined. The CDR3 covers 14 residues. Germline CDR1 reads SGDLS; CDR2 reads YYNGEE. V lost 1 base and J 1 base, leaving 5 bases between the germline ends. CDR3 DNA: TGTGCCAGCAGCGTATCGGGGAACACCGGGGAGCTGTTTTTT. As protein: CASSVSGNTGELFF.

This chain uses TRBV13 with TRBJ2-2; 7 bases match TRBD1. The CDR3 sequence is 14 residues long. CDR1 and CDR2 (germline): PRHDT, FYEKMQ (reference sequence). V lost 10 bases to trimming and J lost 0 bases; unmatched junction nucleotides: 5. The CDR3 DNA sequence: TGTGCCACACAGGGGTCCCCGAACACCGGGGAGCTGTTTTTT. Translated: CATQGSPNTGELFF.

The chain carries TRBV10-3 and TRBJ2-5; D unclear. The CDR3 extends over 12 amino acids. Germline CDR1 ENHRY, CDR2 SYGVKD. V was pared by 6 bases and J by 1 base, with 6 bases between. This CDR3 reads CAIRGSQETQYF. The CDR3, as DNA: TGTGCCATCAGGGGGTCCCAAGAGACCCAGTACTTC.

On this clone: A read error is likely here: a far larger clone is one base away. The chain employs TRBV30 and TRBJ1-2, with TRBD1 as a possible D gene (6 bases). The CDR3 runs 14 residues. Germline-derived CDR1 and CDR2 are GTSNPN and SVGIG (reference sequence). The CDR3 bases are TGTGCCTCCCGGGGGGGGGCTCCTAACTATAGCTACACCTTC. As protein: CASRGGAPNYSYTF.

This clone was seen many times. Other DNA sequences in this specimen translate into the identical CDR3. This chain connects TRBV7-8 to TRBJ1-3; D call uncertain. There are 11 residues in the CDR3. Germline CDR1 and CDR2: SGHVS and FQNEAQ. V dropped 8 bases and J dropped 2 bases, with 4 bases sitting between them. For the CDR3, the DNA is TGTGCCAGCCGCACTGGAAACACCATATATTTT. This codes for CASRTGNTIYF.

The rearrangement uses TRBV6-5 and TRBJ1-2; no firm D call. The CDR3 covers 10 residues. Germline V gives CDR1 MNHEY, CDR2 SVGAGI. V shed 6 bases and J shed 6 bases, with 5 bases lying between them. For the CDR3, the DNA is TGTGCCAGCAGGCTAGATGGCTACACCTTC. It specifies CASRLDGYTF.

Concerning this clone: A far larger clone differs by one base, so this is likely a read error. This CDR3 is also generated by other DNA sequences in the sample. The chain employs TRBV19 and TRBJ2-7; 10 bases match TRBD1. CDR1 and CDR2 (germline): LNHDA, SQIVND (reference sequence). The CDR3 covers 15 residues. CDR3 amino acids: CASSSQPGTGDEQYF. In nucleotides, the CDR3 is TGTGCCAGTAGTTCGCAGCCCGGGACAGGGGACGAGCAGTACTTT.

The J gene is TRBJ1-1, the V gene TRBV7-9, with 7 bases aligning to TRBD1. V trimming: 5 bases; J trimming: 1 base; junction bases outside the gene matches: 4. Per the germline V gene, CDR1 is SEHNR and CDR2 is FQNEAQ (reference sequence). The CDR3 totals 14 residues. The CDR3 loop is CASSRTGANTEAFF. Written as DNA, the CDR3 is TGTGCCAGCAGCCGAACAGGGGCGAACACTGAAGCTTTCTTT.

This rearrangement joins TRBV13 to TRBJ1-1, with D maybe TRBD1 (6 bases). The germline V gene has CDR1 PRHDT and CDR2 FYEKMQ (reference sequence). Trimming removed 7 bases from V and 1 base from J, with 10 bases in between. The CDR3 totals 13 residues. The CDR3: CASTNRENTEAFF. CDR3 sequence (DNA): TGTGCCAGCACGAACAGGGAGAACACTGAAGCTTTCTTT.

This clone was seen at least ten times. The CDR3 region is CASSSGTFPNEQFF. The CDR3 DNA reads as TGTGCCAGCAGTTCCGGGACTTTTCCTAATGAGCAGTTCTTC. V and J are TRBV27 and TRBJ2-1; perhaps TRBD2 as D (6 bases). Per the germline V gene, CDR1 is MNHEY and CDR2 is SMNVEV (reference sequence). The CDR3 runs 14 residues. V was pared by 4 bases and J by 7 bases, with 14 bases between.

On this clone: This likely traces to a read error, being one base from a far larger clone. The chain is built from TRBV29-1 and TRBJ1-2; D call uncertain. The germline V gene encodes CDR1 SQVTM and CDR2 ANQGSEA. CDR3 length: 11 amino acids. Trimming removed 4 bases at V and 3 bases at J, with 6 bases between. The CDR3 is CSVVGHYGYTF. The CDR3 DNA sequence: TGCAGCGTTGTAGGACACTATGGCTACACCTTC.

As for this clone: A far more abundant clone sits one base away, making this likely a read error. At the DNA level, this CDR3 is encoded by other sequences in the same sample as well. This rearrangement joins TRBV4-3 to TRBJ2-7, with 8 bases that match TRBD1. Per germline, CDR1 LGHNA and CDR2 YSLEER. CDR3 length: 14 residues. The trim removed 3 bases at V and 4 bases at J, leaving 5 bases unmatched. The CDR3 DNA reads as TGCGCCAGCAGCCACAACAGGGGGGAGTACGAGCAGTACTTC. Protein product: CASSHNRGEYEQYF.

As concerns this clone: A far larger clone is one base from this, pointing to a likely read error. The V gene is TRBV6-1, the J gene TRBJ2-7; D is possibly TRBD1 (5 bases). Germline loops: CDR1 MNHNS, CDR2 SASEGT. V was pared by 2 bases and J by 6 bases, with 17 bases between. CDR3 length equals 15 residues. DNA for the CDR3: TGTGCCAGCAGTGAACTGGTAGGGGTACCTTCCGAGCAGTACTTC. This translates into CASSELVGVPSEQYF.

V and J are TRBV4-1 and TRBJ1-5; D gene uncertain. The germline gives CDR1 MGHRA, CDR2 YSYEKL. The V end was cut by 4 bases, the J end by 0 bases, with 4 bases between. The CDR3 is 13 amino acids. DNA for the CDR3: TGCGCCAGCAGCCCCGCTAGCAATCAGCCCCAGCATTTT. Amino acid sequence: CASSPASNQPQHF.

CDR3 residues: CASSPGQRSGYTF. The CDR3 nucleotides read TGTGCCAGCAGCCCGGGACAGAGGAGTGGCTACACCTTC. The chain uses TRBV11-2 and TRBJ1-2; the match to TRBD1 covers 7 bases. Germline V gene sequence: CDR1 SGHAT, CDR2 FQNNGV. Trimming at V came to 5 bases and at J to 7 bases, leaving 7 bases not matched to a gene. There are 13 residues in the CDR3.

In the case of this clone: A read error likely explains this, since a far larger clone differs by one base. Other DNA sequences within the sample encode an identical CDR3. The V and J genes are TRBV5-6 and TRBJ2-3; D gene ambiguous. Germline V gene data show CDR1 as SGHDT and CDR2 as YYEEEE. The CDR3 loop spans 13 amino acids. The CDR3 coding sequence is TGTGCTAGCAGACTCGTACCGGATGATACGCAGTATTTT. It yields the protein CASRLVPDDTQYF.

This clone was counted ten times or more. The same CDR3 is also encoded by other DNA sequences in this sample. V usage is TRBV2 and J usage is TRBJ2-3; a weak D match, TRBD1 (5 bases). The V and J ends lost 1 base and 5 bases respectively, with 13 bases between them. From germline, CDR1 is SNHLY and CDR2 FYNNEI. CDR3 size: 15 residues. In DNA, the CDR3 is TGTGCCAGCAGTGAAGAGGGGCAGGGTGGAGATACGCAGTATTTT. This sequence encodes CASSEEGQGGDTQYF.